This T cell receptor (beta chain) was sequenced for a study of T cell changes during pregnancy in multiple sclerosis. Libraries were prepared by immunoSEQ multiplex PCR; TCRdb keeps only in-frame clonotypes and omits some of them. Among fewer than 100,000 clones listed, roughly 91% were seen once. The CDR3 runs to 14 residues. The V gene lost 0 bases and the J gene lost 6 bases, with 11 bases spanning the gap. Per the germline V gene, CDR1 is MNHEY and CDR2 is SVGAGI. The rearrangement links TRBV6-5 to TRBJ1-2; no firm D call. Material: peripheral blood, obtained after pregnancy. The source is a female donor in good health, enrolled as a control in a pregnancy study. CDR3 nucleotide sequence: TGTGCCAGCAGTTACTCGAGCGAGTCTGATGGCTACACCTTC. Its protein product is CASSYSSESDGYTF.